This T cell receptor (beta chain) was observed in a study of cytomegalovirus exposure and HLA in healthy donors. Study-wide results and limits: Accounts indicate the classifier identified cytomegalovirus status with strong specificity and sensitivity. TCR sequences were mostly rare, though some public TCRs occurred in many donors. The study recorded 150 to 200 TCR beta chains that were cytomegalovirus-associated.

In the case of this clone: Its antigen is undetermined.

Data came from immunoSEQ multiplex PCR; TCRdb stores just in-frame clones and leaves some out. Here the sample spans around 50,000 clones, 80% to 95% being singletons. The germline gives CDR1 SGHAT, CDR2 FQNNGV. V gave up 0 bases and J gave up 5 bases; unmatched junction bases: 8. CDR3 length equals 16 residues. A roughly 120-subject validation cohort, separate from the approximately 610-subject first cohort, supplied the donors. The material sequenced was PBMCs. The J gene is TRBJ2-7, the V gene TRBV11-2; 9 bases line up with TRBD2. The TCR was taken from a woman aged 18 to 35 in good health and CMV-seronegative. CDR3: CASSLDLPAGGHEQYF. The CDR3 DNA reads TGTGCCAGCAGCTTAGATCTTCCAGCGGGGGGCCACGAGCAGTACTTC.